Following are 8 T cell receptor beta chains from one sample sequenced in a study of a mutant IDH1 vaccine in newly diagnosed glioma. These receptors have no known antigen. The time point was: week 11, during vaccination. Alongside topical imiquimod, each dose of vaccine comprised 300 ug of mutant IDH1 20-mer peptide. Here immunoSEQ multiplex PCR was the method, and the copy in TCRdb shows in-frame clones only, minus some. The table lists about 25,000 clones, about 70% of them singletons, with approximately 10% in the top ten. Sequenced material: peripheral blood mononuclear cells (PBMCs), taken from a glioma patient whose treatment included an IDH1 peptide vaccine. The source is a man aged 18 to 30 with glioma. Some clones in this sample may be carry-over from other donors' samples.

The chain links TRBV5-6 to TRBJ1-2; D is unresolved. V lost 4 bases to trimming and J lost 4 bases, with 20 bases between them. The V gene's germline CDR1 is SGHDT and CDR2 YYEEEE. The CDR3 consists of 16 residues. The CDR3 nucleotides read TGTGCCAGCAGCCCCCTCGGGCCCGGCGGAGGCTATGGCTACACCTTC. Translating gives CASSPLGPGGGYGYTF.

This clone was observed a few times. This chain links TRBV9 with TRBJ1-1; D remains ambiguous. Trimming pared 1 base from V and 1 base from J, leaving 8 bases between. CDR1 is SGDLS and CDR2 is YYNGEE in the germline V gene. The CDR3 is 14 amino acids. The CDR3 reads CASSVLDGNTEAFF. The CDR3 DNA sequence: TGTGCCAGCAGCGTACTCGATGGGAACACTGAAGCTTTCTTT.

The V and J genes are TRBV6-1 and TRBJ2-7; 10 nucleotides match TRBD1. The CDR3 is 14 amino acids. Trimming at V came to 8 bases and at J to 2 bases, leaving 6 bases not matched to a gene. CDR1 is MNHNS, CDR2 SASEGT, per germline. CDR3 DNA: TGTGCCAGCGAACGGGACAGGGGCCCCTACGAGCAGTACTTC. It encodes CASERDRGPYEQYF.

The chain is built from TRBV18 and TRBJ1-1, with D uncertain. CDR1 KGHSH and CDR2 LQKENI come from the germline V gene. The CDR3 has 15 amino acids. Trimming shortened V by 0 bases and J by 4 bases, and 12 bases separated the two germline ends. The CDR3 loop reads CASSPPGLLSTEAFF. CDR3 DNA: TGTGCCAGCTCACCACCGGGTTTACTCAGCACTGAAGCTTTCTTT.

The V call is TRBV13, the J call TRBJ1-1; 9 nucleotides line up with TRBD1. Unmatched junction bases numbered 7, after V lost 0 bases and J lost 5 bases. In germline, CDR1 is PRHDT, CDR2 FYEKMQ (reference sequence). This CDR3 contains 16 residues. CDR3 amino acids: CASSLGDETGGTEAFF. The CDR3 DNA is TGTGCCAGCAGCTTAGGTGATGAGACAGGGGGAACTGAAGCTTTCTTT.

The chain recombines TRBV30 with TRBJ2-7; no clear D gene. Germline lookup yields CDR1 GTSNPN and CDR2 SVGIG (reference sequence). The CDR3 spans 14 residues. V lost 3 bases to trimming and J lost 6 bases, with 18 bases between them. The CDR3 nucleotides read TGTGCCTGGAGGCTTCCCGGGTCCTCCGGCGAGCAGTACTTC. Protein sequence: CAWRLPGSSGEQYF.

J is TRBJ1-3 and V is TRBV9; possible D gene TRBD1, 5 bases. V dropped 4 bases and J dropped 0 bases, with 17 bases sitting between them. CDR3 length: 17 residues. Germline CDR1 and CDR2: SGDLS and YYNGEE. The CDR3 region is CASSSRPDRVSGNTIYF. Written as DNA, the CDR3 is TGTGCCAGCAGCTCGAGACCCGACAGAGTCTCTGGAAACACCATATATTTT.

J is TRBJ2-3 and V is TRBV9; possibly TRBD2 for D (7 bases). V was shortened by 2 bases and J by 1 base, with 11 bases between the two germline ends. Germline lookup yields CDR1 SGDLS and CDR2 YYNGEE. This CDR3 has 15 residues. CDR3 protein: CASSVGAGGTDTQYF. CDR3 DNA sequence: TGTGCCAGCAGCGTGGGGGCGGGAGGCACAGATACGCAGTATTTT.